This T cell receptor (beta chain) is from a study of CD8 T cells in ankylosing spondylitis. Study outcomes and limitations: Made up of about eight highly homologous variants, a TCR beta motif appeared characteristic of ankylosing spondylitis blood.

Making use of molecular barcodes, quantitative 5'-RACE generated TCR beta libraries. TCRdb processed the 5' RACE reads anew with MiXCR; each CDR3 protein has one entry. Altogether about 400,000 distinct CDR3 sequences are present, 20% to 25% being singletons, with the ten largest covering 16%. Concerning this clonotype: Its specificity is not known.

The CDR3 is made up of 14 amino acids. Germline trimming cut 8 bases from V and 3 bases from J; bases unmatched to any gene: 4. Germline V gene sequence: CDR1 SGHDT, CDR2 YYEEEE. This receptor was identified in a male donor with ankylosing spondylitis. The chain uses TRBV5-6 and TRBJ2-2, with 10 nucleotides matching TRBD1. Sequenced sample: blood, either unsorted or a sorted T cell fraction (not recorded which). CDR3 loop: CASRDRGHTGELFF. The CDR3 DNA reads TGTGCCAGTCGAGACAGGGGGCACACCGGGGAGCTGTTTTTT.